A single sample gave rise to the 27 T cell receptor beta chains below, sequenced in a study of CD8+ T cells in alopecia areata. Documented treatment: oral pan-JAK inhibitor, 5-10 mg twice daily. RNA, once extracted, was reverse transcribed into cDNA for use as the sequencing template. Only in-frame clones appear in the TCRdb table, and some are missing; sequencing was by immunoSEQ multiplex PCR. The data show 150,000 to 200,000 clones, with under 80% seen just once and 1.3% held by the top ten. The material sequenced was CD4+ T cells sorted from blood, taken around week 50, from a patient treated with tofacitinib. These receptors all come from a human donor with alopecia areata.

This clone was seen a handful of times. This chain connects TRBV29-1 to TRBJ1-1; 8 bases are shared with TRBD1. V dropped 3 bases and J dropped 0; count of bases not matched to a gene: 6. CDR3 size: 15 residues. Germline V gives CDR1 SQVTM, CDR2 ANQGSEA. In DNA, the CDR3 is TGCAGCGTTGATACAGGGGGTGGAATGAACACTGAAGCTTTCTTT. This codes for CSVDTGGGMNTEAFF.

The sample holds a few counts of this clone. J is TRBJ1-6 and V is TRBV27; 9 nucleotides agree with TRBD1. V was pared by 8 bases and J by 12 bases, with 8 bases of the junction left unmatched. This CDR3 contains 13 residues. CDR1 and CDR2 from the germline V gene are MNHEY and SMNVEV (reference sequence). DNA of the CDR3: TGTGCCAGCGGTTACGGGACAGGGCTACCCCTCCACTTT. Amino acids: CASGYGTGLPLHF.

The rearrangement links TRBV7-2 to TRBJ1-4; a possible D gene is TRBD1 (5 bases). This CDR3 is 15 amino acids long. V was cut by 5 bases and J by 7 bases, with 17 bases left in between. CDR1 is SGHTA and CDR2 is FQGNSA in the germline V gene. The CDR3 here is CASSALRSGTEKLFF. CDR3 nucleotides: TGTGCCAGCAGCGCGTTAAGGTCAGGGACTGAAAAACTGTTTTTT.

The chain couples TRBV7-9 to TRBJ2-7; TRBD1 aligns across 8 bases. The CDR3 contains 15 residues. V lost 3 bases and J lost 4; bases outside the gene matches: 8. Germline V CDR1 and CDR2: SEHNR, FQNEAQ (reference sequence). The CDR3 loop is CASSFGLDRVYEQYF. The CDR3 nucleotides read TGTGCCAGCAGCTTTGGCCTGGACAGGGTTTACGAGCAGTACTTC.

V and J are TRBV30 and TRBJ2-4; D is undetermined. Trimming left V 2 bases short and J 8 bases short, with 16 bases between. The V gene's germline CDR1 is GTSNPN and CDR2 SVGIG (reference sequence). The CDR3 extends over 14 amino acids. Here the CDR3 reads CAWSSEATRDIQYF. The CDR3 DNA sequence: TGTGCCTGGAGTAGTGAGGCCACTCGGGACATTCAGTACTTC.

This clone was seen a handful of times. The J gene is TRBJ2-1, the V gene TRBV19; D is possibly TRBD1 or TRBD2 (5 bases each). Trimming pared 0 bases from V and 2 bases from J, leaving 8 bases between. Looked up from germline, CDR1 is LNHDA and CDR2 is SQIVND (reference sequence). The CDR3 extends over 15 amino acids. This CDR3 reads CASSIDEGTYNEQFF. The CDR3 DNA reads TGTGCCAGTAGTATAGATGAGGGGACCTACAATGAGCAGTTCTTC.

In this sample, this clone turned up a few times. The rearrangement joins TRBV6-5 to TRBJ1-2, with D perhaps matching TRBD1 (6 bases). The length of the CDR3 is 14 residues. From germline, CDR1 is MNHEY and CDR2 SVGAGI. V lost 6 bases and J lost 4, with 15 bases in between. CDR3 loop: CASSADGGGYGYTF. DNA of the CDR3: TGTGCCAGCAGCGCCGATGGGGGCGGCTATGGCTACACCTTC.

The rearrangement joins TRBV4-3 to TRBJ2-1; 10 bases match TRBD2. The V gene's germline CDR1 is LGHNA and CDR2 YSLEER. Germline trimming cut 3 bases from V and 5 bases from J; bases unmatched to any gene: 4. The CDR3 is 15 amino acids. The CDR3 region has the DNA TGCGCCAGCAGCCAGGAACTAGCGGGGAACAATGAGCAGTTCTTC. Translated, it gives CASSQELAGNNEQFF.

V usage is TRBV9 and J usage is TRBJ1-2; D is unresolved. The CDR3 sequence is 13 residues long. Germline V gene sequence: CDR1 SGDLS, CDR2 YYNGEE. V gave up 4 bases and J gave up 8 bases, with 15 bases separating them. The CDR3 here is CASSKGRPLGYTF. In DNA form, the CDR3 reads TGTGCCAGCAGCAAAGGTCGGCCCCTCGGCTACACCTTC. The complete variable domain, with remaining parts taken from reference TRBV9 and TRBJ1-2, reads DSGVTQTPKHLITATGQRVTLRCSPRSGDLSVYWYQQSLDQGLQFLIQYYNGEERAKGNILERFSAQQFPDLHSELNLSSLELGDSALYFCASSKGRPLGYTFGSGTRLTVV.

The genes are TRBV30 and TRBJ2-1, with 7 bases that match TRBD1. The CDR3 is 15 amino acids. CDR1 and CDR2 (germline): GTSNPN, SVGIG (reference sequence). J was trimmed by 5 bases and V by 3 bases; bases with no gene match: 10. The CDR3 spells CAWSSYDRVNNEQFF. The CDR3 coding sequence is TGTGCCTGGAGCTCCTACGACAGGGTGAACAATGAGCAGTTCTTC.

This chain's CDR3 is CASSPTNIGPYTEAFF. The CDR3 DNA follows: TGTGCCAGCTCACCTACTAACATTGGCCCTTACACTGAAGCTTTCTTT. This chain connects TRBV18 to TRBJ1-1; D is uncertain. The V and J ends lost 3 bases and 3 bases respectively, with 17 bases between them. The CDR3 is 16 amino acids. In germline, CDR1 is KGHSH, CDR2 LQKENI.

The chain's CDR3 is CAWSVAAIQYF. CDR3 nucleotides: TGTGCCTGGAGTGTGGCCGCGATTCAGTACTTC. The rearrangement joins TRBV30 to TRBJ2-4; D unclear. Germline assignment: CDR1 GTSNPN and CDR2 SVGIG (reference sequence). The CDR3 loop spans 11 amino acids. With 0 bases removed from V and 10 bases from J, the gap between germline ends came to 7 bases.

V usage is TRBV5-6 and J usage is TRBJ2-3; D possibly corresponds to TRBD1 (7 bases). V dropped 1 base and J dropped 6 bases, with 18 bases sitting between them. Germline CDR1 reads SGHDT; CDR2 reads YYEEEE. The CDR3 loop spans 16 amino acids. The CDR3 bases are TGTGCCAGCAGCTTGCGAGAAGGGGGGACAGCGGATACGCAGTATTTT. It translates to CASSLREGGTADTQYF.

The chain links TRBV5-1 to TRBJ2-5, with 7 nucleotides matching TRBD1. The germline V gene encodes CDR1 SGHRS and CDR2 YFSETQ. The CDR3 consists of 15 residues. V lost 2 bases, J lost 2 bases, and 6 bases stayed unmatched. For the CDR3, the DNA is TGCGCCAGCAGCTTTCAGACAGGGATACAAGAGACCCAGTACTTC. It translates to CASSFQTGIQETQYF.

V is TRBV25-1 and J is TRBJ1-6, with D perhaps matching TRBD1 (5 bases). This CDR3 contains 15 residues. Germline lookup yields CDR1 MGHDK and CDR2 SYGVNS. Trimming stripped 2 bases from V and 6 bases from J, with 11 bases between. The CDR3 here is CASSEQGRPNSPLHF. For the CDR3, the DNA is TGTGCCAGCAGTGAACAGGGCCGACCTAATTCACCCCTCCACTTT.

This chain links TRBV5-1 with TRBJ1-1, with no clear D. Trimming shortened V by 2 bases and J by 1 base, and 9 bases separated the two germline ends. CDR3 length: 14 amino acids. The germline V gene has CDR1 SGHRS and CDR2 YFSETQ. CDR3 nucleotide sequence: TGCGCCAGCAGCTTTGAGACAAAGAACACTGAAGCTTTCTTT. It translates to CASSFETKNTEAFF. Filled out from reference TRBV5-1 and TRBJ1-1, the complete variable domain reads KAGVTQTPRYLIKTRGQQVTLSCSPISGHRSVSWYQQTPGQGLQFLFEYFSETQRNKGNFPGRFSGRQFSNSRSEMNVSTLELGDSALYLCASSFETKNTEAFFGQGTRLTVV.

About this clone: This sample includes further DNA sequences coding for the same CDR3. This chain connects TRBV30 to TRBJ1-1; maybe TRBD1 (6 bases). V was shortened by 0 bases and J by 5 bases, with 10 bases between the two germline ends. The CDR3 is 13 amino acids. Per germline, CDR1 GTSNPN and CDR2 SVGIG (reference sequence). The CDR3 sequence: CAWSVGRGTEAFF. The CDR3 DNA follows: TGTGCCTGGAGTGTAGGCAGGGGAACTGAAGCTTTCTTT.

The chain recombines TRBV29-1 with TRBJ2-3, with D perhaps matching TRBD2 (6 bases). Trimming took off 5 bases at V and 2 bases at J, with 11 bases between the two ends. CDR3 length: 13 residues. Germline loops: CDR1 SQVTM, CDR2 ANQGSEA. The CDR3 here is CSVPGGDTDTQYF. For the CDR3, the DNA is TGCAGCGTTCCCGGGGGTGACACAGATACGCAGTATTTT.

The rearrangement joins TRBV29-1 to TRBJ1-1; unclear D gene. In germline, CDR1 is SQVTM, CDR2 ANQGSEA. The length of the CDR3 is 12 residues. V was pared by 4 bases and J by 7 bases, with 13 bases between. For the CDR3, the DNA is TGCAGCGTTGCGGTACATATAGGTGAAGCTTTCTTT. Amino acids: CSVAVHIGEAFF.

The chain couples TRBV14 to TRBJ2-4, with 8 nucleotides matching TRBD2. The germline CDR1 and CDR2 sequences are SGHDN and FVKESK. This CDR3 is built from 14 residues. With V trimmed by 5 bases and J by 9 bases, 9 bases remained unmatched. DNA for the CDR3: TGTGCCAGCAGCGTGAGCGGGGGCCAAGGCATTCAGTACTTC. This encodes CASSVSGGQGIQYF.

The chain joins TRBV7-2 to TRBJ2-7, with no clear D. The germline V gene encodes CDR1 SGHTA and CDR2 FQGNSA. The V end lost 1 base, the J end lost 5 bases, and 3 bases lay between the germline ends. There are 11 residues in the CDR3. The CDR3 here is CASSLDHEQYF. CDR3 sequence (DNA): TGTGCCAGCAGCTTAGACCACGAGCAGTACTTC.

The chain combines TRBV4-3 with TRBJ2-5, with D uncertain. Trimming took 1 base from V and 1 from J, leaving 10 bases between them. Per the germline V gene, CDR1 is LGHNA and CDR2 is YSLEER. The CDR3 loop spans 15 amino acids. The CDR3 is CASSQGGYSQETQYF. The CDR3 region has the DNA TGCGCCAGCAGCCAAGGTGGATACAGCCAAGAGACCCAGTACTTC.

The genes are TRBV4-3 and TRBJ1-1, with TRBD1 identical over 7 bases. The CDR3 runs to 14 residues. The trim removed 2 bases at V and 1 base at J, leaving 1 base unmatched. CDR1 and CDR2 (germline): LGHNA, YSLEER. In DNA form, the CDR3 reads TGCGCCAGCAGCCAAACAGGGGAGAACACTGAAGCTTTCTTT. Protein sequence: CASSQTGENTEAFF.

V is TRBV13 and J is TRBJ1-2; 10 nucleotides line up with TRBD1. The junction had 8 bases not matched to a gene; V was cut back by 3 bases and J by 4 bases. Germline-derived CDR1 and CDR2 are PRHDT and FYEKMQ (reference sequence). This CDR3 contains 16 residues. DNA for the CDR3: TGTGCCAGCAGCTTGGACAGGGGGAGTAGGAGCTATGGCTACACCTTC. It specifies CASSLDRGSRSYGYTF.

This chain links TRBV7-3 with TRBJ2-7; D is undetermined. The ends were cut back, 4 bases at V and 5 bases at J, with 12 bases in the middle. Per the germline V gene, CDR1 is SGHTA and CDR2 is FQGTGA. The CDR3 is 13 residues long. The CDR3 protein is CASSSQRDDEQYF. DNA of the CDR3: TGTGCCAGCAGCTCCCAAAGAGACGACGAGCAGTACTTC.

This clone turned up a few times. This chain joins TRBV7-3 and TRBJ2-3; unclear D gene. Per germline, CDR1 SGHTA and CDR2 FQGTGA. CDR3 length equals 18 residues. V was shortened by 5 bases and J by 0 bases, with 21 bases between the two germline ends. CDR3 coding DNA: TGTGCCAGCAGCCCGCCCCGGAGAGCGCTGACTAGCACAGATACGCAGTATTTT. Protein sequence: CASSPPRRALTSTDTQYF. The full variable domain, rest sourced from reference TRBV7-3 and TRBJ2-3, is GAGVSQTPSNKVTEKGKYVELRCDPISGHTALYWYRQSLGQGPEFLIYFQGTGAADDSGLPNDRFFAVRPEGSVSTLKIQRTERGDSAVYLCASSPPRRALTSTDTQYFGPGTRLTVL.

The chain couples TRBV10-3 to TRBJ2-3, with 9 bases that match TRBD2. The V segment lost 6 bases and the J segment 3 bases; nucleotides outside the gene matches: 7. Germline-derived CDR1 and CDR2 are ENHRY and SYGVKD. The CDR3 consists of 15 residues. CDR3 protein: CAISRTSDDTDTQYF. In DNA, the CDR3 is TGTGCCATCAGCCGGACTAGCGATGATACAGATACGCAGTATTTT.